The clone carrying this T cell receptor beta chain has just a few counts. Its antigen is undetermined. The sample originates from a study of post-analysis software for immune sequencing data. Whole-study results and caveats: Controls showed lower frequencies than patients for a handful of TRBV segments, and TRBV5-6, TRBV5-1 and TRBV20-1 were among these.

CDR3 length: 19 residues. V was cut by 3 bases and J by 0 bases, with 18 bases left in between. Included in the TCR beta cDNA libraries were unique molecular identifiers. TCRdb used MiXCR to reprocess the PCR reads, holding one entry per CDR3 protein. The sample holds about 540,000 distinct CDR3 sequences, roughly 34% seen once. The chain carries TRBV12-3 or TRBV12-4 and TRBJ2-6, with D perhaps TRBD1 or TRBD2 (6 bases each). Sequencing input: blood. This receptor was identified in a girl aged 2-17 years with multiple sclerosis. The CDR3, as DNA: TGTGCCAGCAGTTTTGAGCCCCCGGGGGCCGACTCTGGGGCCAACGTCCTGACTTTC. Its protein product is CASSFEPPGADSGANVLTF.